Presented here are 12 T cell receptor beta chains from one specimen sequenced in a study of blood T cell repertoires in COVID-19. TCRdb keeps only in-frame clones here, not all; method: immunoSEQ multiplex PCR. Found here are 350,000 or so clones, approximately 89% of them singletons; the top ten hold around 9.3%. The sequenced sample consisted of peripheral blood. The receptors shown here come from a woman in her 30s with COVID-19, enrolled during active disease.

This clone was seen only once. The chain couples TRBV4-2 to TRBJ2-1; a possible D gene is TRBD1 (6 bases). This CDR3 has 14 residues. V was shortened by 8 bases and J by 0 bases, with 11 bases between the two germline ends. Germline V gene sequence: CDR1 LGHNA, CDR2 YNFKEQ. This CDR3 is CASLGGASYNEQFF. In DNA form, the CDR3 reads TGTGCCAGCTTAGGGGGAGCCTCCTACAATGAGCAGTTCTTC.

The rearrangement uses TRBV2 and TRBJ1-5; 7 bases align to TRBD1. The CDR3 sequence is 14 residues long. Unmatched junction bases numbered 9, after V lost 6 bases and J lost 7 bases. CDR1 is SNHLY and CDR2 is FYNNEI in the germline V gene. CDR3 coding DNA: TGTGCCAGCAGCCAGACAGGGTCTGAGCAGCCCCAGCATTTT. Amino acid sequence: CASSQTGSEQPQHF. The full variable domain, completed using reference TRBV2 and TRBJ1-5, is EPEVTQTPSHQVTQMGQEVILRCVPISNHLYFYWYRQILGQKVEFLVSFYNNEISEKSEIFDDQFSVERPDGSNFTLKIRSTKLEDSAMYFCASSQTGSEQPQHFGDGTRLSIL.

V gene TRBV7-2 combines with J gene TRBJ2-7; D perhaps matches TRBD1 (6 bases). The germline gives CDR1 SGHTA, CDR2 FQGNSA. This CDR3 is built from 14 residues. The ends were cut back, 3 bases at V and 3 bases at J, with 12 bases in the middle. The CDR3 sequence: CASSFSTGSYEQYF. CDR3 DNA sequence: TGTGCCAGCAGCTTTTCCACAGGGAGCTACGAGCAGTACTTC.

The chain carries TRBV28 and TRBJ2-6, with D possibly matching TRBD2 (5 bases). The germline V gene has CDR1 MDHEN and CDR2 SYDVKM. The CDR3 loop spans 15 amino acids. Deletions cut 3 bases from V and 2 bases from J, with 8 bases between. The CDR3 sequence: CASSFMRAGANVLTF. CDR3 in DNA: TGTGCCAGCAGTTTTATGAGGGCTGGGGCCAACGTCCTGACTTTC.

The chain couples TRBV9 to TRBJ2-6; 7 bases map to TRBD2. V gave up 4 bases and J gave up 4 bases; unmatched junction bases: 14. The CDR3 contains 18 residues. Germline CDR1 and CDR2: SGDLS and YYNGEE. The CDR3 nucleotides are TGTGCCAGCAGCCCCGGGGTGGGGAGGGCTGGCGGGGCCAACGTCCTGACTTTC. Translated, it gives CASSPGVGRAGGANVLTF. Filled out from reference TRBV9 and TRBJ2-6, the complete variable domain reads DSGVTQTPKHLITATGQRVTLRCSPRSGDLSVYWYQQSLDQGLQFLIQYYNGEERAKGNILERFSAQQFPDLHSELNLSSLELGDSALYFCASSPGVGRAGGANVLTFGAGSRLTVL.

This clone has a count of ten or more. As DNA, the CDR3 is TGTGCCAGCAGCGGGGACAGCAGCTACGAGCAGTACTTC. It translates to CASSGDSSYEQYF. This chain joins TRBV27 and TRBJ2-7; 7 nucleotides match TRBD1. The V segment lost 6 bases and the J segment 3 bases; nucleotides outside the gene matches: 5. Germline-derived CDR1 and CDR2 are MNHEY and SMNVEV (reference sequence). The CDR3 consists of 13 residues.

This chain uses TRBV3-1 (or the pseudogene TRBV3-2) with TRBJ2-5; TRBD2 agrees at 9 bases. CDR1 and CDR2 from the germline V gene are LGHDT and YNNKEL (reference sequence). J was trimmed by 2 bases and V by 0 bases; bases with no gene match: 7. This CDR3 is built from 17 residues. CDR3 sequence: CASSQEGRLAGQETQYF. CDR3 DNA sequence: TGTGCCAGCAGCCAAGAAGGTCGGCTAGCGGGACAAGAGACCCAGTACTTC.

The CDR3 DNA sequence: TGTGCCAGTAGAAGGGTACTAGCGGGAGCAAGCGAGCAGTTCTTC. Translating gives CASRRVLAGASEQFF. This chain connects TRBV19 to TRBJ2-1, with 11 nucleotides matching TRBD2. The ends lost 6 bases at V and 10 bases at J; junction bases unmatched: 11. This CDR3 comprises 15 residues. In germline, CDR1 is LNHDA, CDR2 SQIVND (reference sequence).

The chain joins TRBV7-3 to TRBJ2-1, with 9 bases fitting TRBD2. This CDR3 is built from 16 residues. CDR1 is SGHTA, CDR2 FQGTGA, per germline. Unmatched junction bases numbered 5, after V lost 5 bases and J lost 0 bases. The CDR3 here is CASSPSGAGSYNEQFF. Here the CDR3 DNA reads TGTGCCAGCAGCCCTAGCGGGGCGGGCTCCTACAATGAGCAGTTCTTC. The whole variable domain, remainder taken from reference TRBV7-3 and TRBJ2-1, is GAGVSQTPSNKVTEKGKYVELRCDPISGHTALYWYRQSLGQGPEFLIYFQGTGAADDSGLPNDRFFAVRPEGSVSTLKIQRTERGDSAVYLCASSPSGAGSYNEQFFGPGTRLTVL.

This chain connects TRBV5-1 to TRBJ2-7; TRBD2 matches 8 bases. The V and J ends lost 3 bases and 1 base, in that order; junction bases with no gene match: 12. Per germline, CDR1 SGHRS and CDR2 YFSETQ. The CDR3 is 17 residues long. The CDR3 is CASSYPQRAGVSYEQYF. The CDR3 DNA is TGCGCCAGCAGCTATCCTCAGCGAGCGGGAGTGTCCTACGAGCAGTACTTC.

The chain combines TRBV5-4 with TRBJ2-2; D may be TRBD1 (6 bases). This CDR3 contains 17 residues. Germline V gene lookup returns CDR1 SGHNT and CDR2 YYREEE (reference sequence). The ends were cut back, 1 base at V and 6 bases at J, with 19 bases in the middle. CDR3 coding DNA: TGTGCCAGCAGCTTGAGTGGATGGCAGGGGCGGTCCGGGGAGCTGTTTTTT. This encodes CASSLSGWQGRSGELFF.

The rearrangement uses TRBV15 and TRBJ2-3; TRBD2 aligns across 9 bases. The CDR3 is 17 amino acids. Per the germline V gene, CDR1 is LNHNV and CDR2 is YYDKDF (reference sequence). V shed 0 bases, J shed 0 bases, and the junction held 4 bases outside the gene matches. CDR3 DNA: TGTGCCACCAGCAGAGATGACGGACTAGCGAGCACAGATACGCAGTATTTT. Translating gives CATSRDDGLASTDTQYF.